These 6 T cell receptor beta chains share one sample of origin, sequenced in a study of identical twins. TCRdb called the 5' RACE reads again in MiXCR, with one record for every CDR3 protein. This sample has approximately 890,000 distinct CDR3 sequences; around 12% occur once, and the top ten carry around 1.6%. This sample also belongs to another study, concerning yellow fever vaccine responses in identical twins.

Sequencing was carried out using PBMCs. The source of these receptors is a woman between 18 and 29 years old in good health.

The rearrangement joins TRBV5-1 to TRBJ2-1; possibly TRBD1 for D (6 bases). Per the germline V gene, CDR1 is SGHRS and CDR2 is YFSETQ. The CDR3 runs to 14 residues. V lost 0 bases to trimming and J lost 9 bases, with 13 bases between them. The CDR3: CASSLVQGNGEQFF. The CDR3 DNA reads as TGCGCCAGCAGCTTGGTCCAGGGGAATGGTGAGCAGTTCTTC.

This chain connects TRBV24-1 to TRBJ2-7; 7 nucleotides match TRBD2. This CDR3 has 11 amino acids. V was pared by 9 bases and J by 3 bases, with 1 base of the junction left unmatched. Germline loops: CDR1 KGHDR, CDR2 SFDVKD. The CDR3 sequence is CATGDYYEQYF. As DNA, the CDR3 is TGTGCCACCGGGGACTACTACGAGCAGTACTTC.

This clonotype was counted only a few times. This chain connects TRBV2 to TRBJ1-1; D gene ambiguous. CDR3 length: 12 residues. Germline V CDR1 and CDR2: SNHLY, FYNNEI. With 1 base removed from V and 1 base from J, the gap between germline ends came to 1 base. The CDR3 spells CASSEENTEAFF. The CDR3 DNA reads TGTGCCAGCAGTGAAGAGAACACTGAAGCTTTCTTT.

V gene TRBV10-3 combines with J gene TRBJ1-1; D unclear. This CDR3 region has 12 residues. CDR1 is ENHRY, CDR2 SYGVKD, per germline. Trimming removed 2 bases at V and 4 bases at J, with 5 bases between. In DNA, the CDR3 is TGTGCCATCAGTGAGGGGTTCACTGAAGCTTTCTTT. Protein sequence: CAISEGFTEAFF.

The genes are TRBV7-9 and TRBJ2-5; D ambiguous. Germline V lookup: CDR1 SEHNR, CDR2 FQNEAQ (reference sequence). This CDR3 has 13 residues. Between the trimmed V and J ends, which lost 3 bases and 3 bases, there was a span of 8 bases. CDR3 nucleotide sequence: TGTGCCAGCAGCTTCAAAGACAAAGAGACCCAGTACTTC. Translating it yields CASSFKDKETQYF.

CDR3 DNA: TGTGCCCGCCAGGGGCCTAAGAGCACAGATACGCAGTATTTT. Translating gives CARQGPKSTDTQYF. V usage is TRBV2 and J usage is TRBJ2-3; D possibly corresponds to TRBD1 (6 bases). CDR1 is SNHLY and CDR2 is FYNNEI in the germline V gene. The germline V and J ends were trimmed by 11 bases and 0 bases, with 15 bases remaining between them. The CDR3 is 14 residues long.